One T cell receptor (beta chain) is described in this entry. The data were taken from a study of CD8+ T cells in alopecia areata. Extracted from the samples, RNA was reverse transcribed into cDNA to serve as the sequencing template. Profiled with immunoSEQ multiplex PCR; TCRdb holds only in-frame clones, not every one. The sample yields roughly 130,000 clones, approximately 58% seen once. Trimming cost V 7 bases and J 9 bases, with 7 bases left between them. The CDR3 extends over 10 amino acids. Germline V gives CDR1 SNHLY, CDR2 FYNNEI. The TCR comes from a human donor with alopecia areata. Sequenced here: CD4+ T cells sorted from blood, sampled at week 0. This chain uses TRBV2 with TRBJ2-1; D gene ambiguous. This CDR3 is CASNIGEQFF. DNA for the CDR3: TGTGCCAGCAATATCGGTGAGCAGTTCTTC.